Listed here are 3 T cell receptor beta chains from one sample, sequenced in a study of T cell clonality in common variable immunodeficiency. Study results and caveats: Common variable immunodeficiency TCR beta sequences reportedly had fewer deletions and N-nucleotide insertions.

Assay: immunoSEQ multiplex PCR; the TCRdb copy retains only in-frame clones and omits some. The sample was found to contain approximately 38,000 clones, and every one recurs. These receptors are not linked to any known antigen. Sequences were obtained from peripheral blood mononuclear cells. Source of these receptors: a human donor with common variable immunodeficiency.

A remark on this clone: The CDR3 end is not reached by the read, which stops 3 residues before it; the germline J gene fills it in. V gene TRBV2 combines with J gene TRBJ2-5; maybe TRBD1 (6 bases). V was pared by 6 bases and J by 4 bases, with 18 bases between. Looked up from germline, CDR1 is SNHLY and CDR2 is FYNNEI. The CDR3 contains 15 residues. Partial CDR3 DNA: TGTGCCAGCAGAGCAACAGGGCTTGGGAGAGAGACC. It translates to CASRATGLGRET. The entire CDR3 reads CASRATGLGRETQYF. Full variable domain (remainder filled in from reference TRBV2 and TRBJ2-5): EPEVTQTPSHQVTQMGQEVILRCVPISNHLYFYWYRQILGQKVEFLVSFYNNEISEKSEIFDDQFSVERPDGSNFTLKIRSTKLEDSAMYFCASRATGLGRETQYFGPGTRLLVL.

This clone was observed many times. The read ends 3 residues early relative to the CDR3; the germline J gene fills the gap. V is TRBV2 and J is TRBJ1-6; the match to TRBD1 covers 9 bases. CDR1 SNHLY and CDR2 FYNNEI come from the germline V gene. The length of the CDR3 is 14 residues. The trim removed 6 bases at V and 10 bases at J, leaving 7 bases unmatched. Incomplete CDR3 DNA: TGTGCCAGCAGCGACAGGGGGATAGGCTCACCC. It encodes CASSDRGIGSP. Given in full, the CDR3 is CASSDRGIGSPLHF. The full variable domain, completed using reference TRBV2 and TRBJ1-6, is EPEVTQTPSHQVTQMGQEVILRCVPISNHLYFYWYRQILGQKVEFLVSFYNNEISEKSEIFDDQFSVERPDGSNFTLKIRSTKLEDSAMYFCASSDRGIGSPLHFGNGTRLTVT.

On this clone: The read gets to within 3 residues of the CDR3 end, and the germline J gene fills in the rest. The rearrangement joins TRBV19 to TRBJ2-3, with D possibly matching TRBD2 (6 bases). CDR3 length equals 16 residues. Germline V CDR1 and CDR2: LNHDA, SQIVND (reference sequence). Trimming stripped 5 bases from V and 2 bases from J, with 17 bases between. CDR3 DNA (partial): TGTGCCAGTAGTCGCAACCCTCGGACTATCACAGATACG. This codes for CASSRNPRTITDT. In full, the CDR3 is CASSRNPRTITDTQYF.